This T cell receptor beta chain was obtained from a study of blood T cell repertoires in COVID-19. Overall study context: COVID-19 samples, acute and convalescent, were from the United States, Italy and Spain.

Deletions cut 0 bases from V and 4 bases from J, with 20 bases between. The CDR3 covers 19 residues. Germline V CDR1 and CDR2: SGHKS, YYEKEE (reference sequence). As handled by the study authors: Estimation of nucleated cell counts was performed using reference gene primer amplification. TCRdb's copy holds only in-frame clones and misses some; the assay was immunoSEQ multiplex PCR. That table furnishes V, J and clone size, whereas the DNA furnished D and trimming. The sample carries 97,000 or so clones, roughly four fifths recorded once. The material sequenced was peripheral blood. The clonotype originates from a man in his forties with active or convalescent COVID-19. V and J are TRBV5-5 and TRBJ1-6; no firm D call. The CDR3 bases are TGTGCCAGCAGCTTGGGGCCAAATCCGGGTCTGACTTATAATTCACCCCTCCACTTT. It translates to CASSLGPNPGLTYNSPLHF.